The present entry profiles one T cell receptor (beta chain) with its context. Its antigen is not identified. These data come from a study of cytomegalovirus exposure and HLA in healthy donors. Study context: Earlier, 95 million to 140 million unique TCR beta sequences were recovered from roughly 170 million T cells by an analysis. Study conclusions and caveats: A later analysis showed that HLA-associated TCR beta chains had undergone more clonal expansion than equally common others. Many donors carried some public TCRs, although rarity characterized most TCR sequences.

PCR amplification relied on 60 Vbeta primers (plus 13 Jbeta primers). Sequenced by immunoSEQ multiplex PCR; TCRdb stores in-frame clones only, minus some. The sample comprises some 87,000 clones, around 77% of which are singletons, and under 25% rests with the top ten. CDR3 length equals 16 residues. The V end lost 1 base, the J end lost 3 bases, and 16 bases lay between the germline ends. Germline CDR1 is MGHRA and CDR2 is YSYEKL. The sample comprised PBMCs. The clonotype was recovered from a woman aged 40 to 50 in good health and CMV-seropositive. This chain joins TRBV4-1 and TRBJ2-7; possible D gene TRBD1, 6 bases. The CDR3 protein is CASSQVAPDRFYEQYF. CDR3 bases: TGCGCCAGCAGCCAAGTTGCCCCGGACAGATTCTACGAGCAGTACTTC.